This TCR beta chain was profiled in a study of blood T cell repertoires in COVID-19. The CDR3 is made up of 13 amino acids. Germline CDR1 is SGDLS and CDR2 is YYNGEE. The ends were cut back, 0 bases at V and 7 bases at J, with 7 bases in the middle. Assay used: immunoSEQ multiplex PCR; TCRdb lists only in-frame clones, some missing. The repertoire holds fewer than 300,000 clones, with around 85% as singletons. Participants were aged roughly 18 to 90 years from approximately 25 US areas. This clonotype was sampled from a woman aged 45-59 years who had recovered from COVID-19. The rearrangement links TRBV9 to TRBJ2-2; D is uncertain. The specimen sequenced was PBMCs or T cells enriched from blood (not recorded which). CDR3 in amino acids: CASSVELFGELFF. In nucleotides, the CDR3 is TGTGCCAGCAGCGTAGAACTATTCGGGGAGCTGTTTTTT.